The clone carrying this T cell receptor (beta chain) came up many times. The CDR3 sequence is 14 residues long. With 1 base removed from V and 4 bases from J, the gap between germline ends came to 8 bases. These data belong to a study of metastatic and nonmetastatic thyroid tumors. Per the original data handling: The authors used CDR3 differences across clinicopathological groups to build a distant-metastasis classifier for papillary thyroid cancer. Using MiXCR, TCRdb reanalyzed the PCR reads. The V and J calls, along with clone size, are taken from TCRdb and not from the paper's own processing. Seen here are over 20,000 clones, about 24% observed once, and the top ten hold roughly an eighth. Thyroid surgery took place with no prior treatment in any patient.

The gene calls are TRBV12-3 or TRBV12-4 and TRBJ1-5, with a possible D match to TRBD1 (6 bases). Sequencing was carried out using tumor tissue. The TCR comes from a male donor with papillary thyroid cancer or a benign thyroid nodule (not recorded which). Some clones in this sample may be carry-over from other donors' samples. In nucleotides, the CDR3 is TGTGCCAGCAGTTTAGTTCAGGGGAATCAGCCCCAGCATTTT. Its protein product is CASSLVQGNQPQHF.